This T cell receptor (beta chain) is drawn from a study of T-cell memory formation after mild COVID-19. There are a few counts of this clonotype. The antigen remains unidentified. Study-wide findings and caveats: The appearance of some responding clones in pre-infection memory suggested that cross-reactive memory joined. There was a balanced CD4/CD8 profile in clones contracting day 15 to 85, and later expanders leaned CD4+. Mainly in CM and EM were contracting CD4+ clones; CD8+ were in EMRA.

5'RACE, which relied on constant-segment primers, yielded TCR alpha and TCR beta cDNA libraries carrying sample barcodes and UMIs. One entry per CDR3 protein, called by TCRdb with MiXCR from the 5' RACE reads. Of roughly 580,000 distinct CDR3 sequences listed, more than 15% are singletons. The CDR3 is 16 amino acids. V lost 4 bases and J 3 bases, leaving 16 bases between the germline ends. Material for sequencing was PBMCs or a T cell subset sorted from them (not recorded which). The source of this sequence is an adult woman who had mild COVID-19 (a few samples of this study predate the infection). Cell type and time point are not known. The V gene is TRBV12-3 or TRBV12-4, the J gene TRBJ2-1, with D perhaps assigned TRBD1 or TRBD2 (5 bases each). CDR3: CASSSSPGTGYNEQFF. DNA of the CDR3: TGTGCCAGCAGTTCCTCCCCCGGGACGGGCTACAATGAGCAGTTCTTC.